This T cell receptor (beta chain) derives from a study of cytomegalovirus exposure and HLA in healthy donors. 13 Jbeta primers and 60 Vbeta primers were used for the PCR. How the authors handled the data: Tens of millions of unique TCR beta chains, roughly 11 million of them shared, were counted by a later analysis. Here immunoSEQ multiplex PCR was the method, and the copy in TCRdb shows in-frame clones only, minus some. V and J calls and clone size are copied from that table; D and trimming were computed from the DNA. Here the sample spans 270,000 or so clones, about nine tenths being singletons. In regard to this clone: What it binds is not known.

This CDR3 has 17 residues. The V and J ends lost 6 bases and 3 bases, in that order; junction bases with no gene match: 10. The germline CDR1 and CDR2 sequences are WSHSY and SAAADI. Whole-study results and caveats: Common viral pathogens were later found to be apparently linked to several of the most significant clusters.

This chain connects TRBV10-2 to TRBJ2-7; TRBD2 aligns across 14 bases. Sequenced: PBMCs. The TCR was taken from a girl aged 2-15 years in good health and CMV-seronegative. The CDR3 DNA reads TGCGCCAGCAGGGGGACTAGCGGGAGTAGGTACGTCTACGAGCAGTACTTC. Its protein is CASRGTSGSRYVYEQYF.